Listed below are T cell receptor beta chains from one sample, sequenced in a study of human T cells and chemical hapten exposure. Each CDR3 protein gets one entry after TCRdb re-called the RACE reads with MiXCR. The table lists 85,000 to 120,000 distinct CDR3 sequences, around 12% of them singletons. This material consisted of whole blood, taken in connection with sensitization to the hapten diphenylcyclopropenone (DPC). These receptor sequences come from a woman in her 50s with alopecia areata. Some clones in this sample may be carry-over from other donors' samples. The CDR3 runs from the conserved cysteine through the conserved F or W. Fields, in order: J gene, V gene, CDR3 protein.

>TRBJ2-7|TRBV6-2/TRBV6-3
CASTPPDGDEQYF
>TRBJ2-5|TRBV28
CASSLSSERRETQYF
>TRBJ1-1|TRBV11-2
CASSSQVNTEAFF
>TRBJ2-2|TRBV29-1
CSVTGTGRSGELFF
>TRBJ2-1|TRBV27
CASSFFLAGPNEQFF
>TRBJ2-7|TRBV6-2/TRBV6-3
CASSYRTGVSYEQYF
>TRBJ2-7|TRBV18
CASSPVAYEQYF
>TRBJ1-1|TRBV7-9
CASSLEFLNTEAFF
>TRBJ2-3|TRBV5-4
CASSLPTSGVTDTQYF
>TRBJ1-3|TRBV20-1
CSAPDFTGGNTIYF
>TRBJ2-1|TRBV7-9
CASSYAGTSGTYNEQFF
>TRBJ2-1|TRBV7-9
CASSLLRGSYNEQFF
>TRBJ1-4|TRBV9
CASSPGFNFEKLFF
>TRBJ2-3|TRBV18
CASSPPKARTDTQYF
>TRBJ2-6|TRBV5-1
CASSLVKEGQAILSGANVLTF
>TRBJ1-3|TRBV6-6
CASSPGGPGGNTIYF
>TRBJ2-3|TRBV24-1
CATSDLSQLSTDTQYF
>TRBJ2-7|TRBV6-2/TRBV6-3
CASSGLAGASYEQYF
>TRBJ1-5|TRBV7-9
CASSLGRGQQPQHF
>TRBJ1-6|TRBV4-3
CASSKGQGGSPLHF
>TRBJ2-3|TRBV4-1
CASSQDSGTTYTDTQYF
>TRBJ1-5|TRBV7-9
CASSGGQFNQPQHF